These 24 T cell receptor beta chains came from one sample sequenced in a study of high-grade serous ovarian cancer treatment subgroups. Tumor samples were obtained before definitive surgery or chemotherapy. Profiling relied on immunoSEQ multiplex PCR, and the TCRdb table lists in-frame clones only, not all of them. The sample gives about 5,200 clones, around 63% of which show up once; around 15% is in the top ten. Sequenced material: tumor tissue. The source of these receptors is a human donor with high-grade serous ovarian cancer.

The CDR3 bases are TGTGCCAGCAGGGATCTTCTAGAGACCCAGTACTTC. Translating gives CASRDLLETQYF. This chain joins TRBV2 and TRBJ2-5; D call uncertain. This CDR3 comprises 12 residues. Germline loops: CDR1 SNHLY, CDR2 FYNNEI. Trimming stripped 6 bases from V and 4 bases from J, with 9 bases between.

J is TRBJ1-5 and V is TRBV28; D is possibly TRBD1 (6 bases). The CDR3 consists of 13 residues. Deletions cut 10 bases from V and 0 bases from J, with 10 bases between. From germline, CDR1 is MDHEN and CDR2 SYDVKM. The CDR3 nucleotides read TGTGCCACCCAGGGGCATAGCAATCAGCCCCAGCATTTT. It specifies CATQGHSNQPQHF. Variable domain in full (rest from reference TRBV28 and TRBJ1-5): DVKVTQSSRYLVKRTGEKVFLECVQDMDHENMFWYRQDPGLGLRLIYFSYDVKMKEKGDIPEGYSVSREKKERFSLILESASTNQTSMYLCATQGHSNQPQHFGDGTRLSIL.

There are a few counts of this clone. The chain recombines TRBV4-1 with TRBJ2-1; 12 bases agree with TRBD2. This CDR3 is 15 amino acids long. The germline CDR1 and CDR2 sequences are MGHRA and YSYEKL. The trim removed 1 base at V and 8 bases at J, leaving 3 bases unmatched. In nucleotides, the CDR3 is TGCGCCAGCAGCCAAGGACTAGCGGGGGTGTATGAGCAGTTCTTC. It specifies CASSQGLAGVYEQFF.

The V call is TRBV30, the J call TRBJ1-5; D unresolved. Germline V gene data show CDR1 as GTSNPN and CDR2 as SVGIG (reference sequence). This CDR3 has 15 residues. V was trimmed by 1 base and J by 1 base, leaving 11 bases between them. Written as DNA, the CDR3 is TGTGCCTGGAGTGACACACACCGAAGCAATCAGCCCCAGCATTTT. Translated, it gives CAWSDTHRSNQPQHF.

The V and J genes are TRBV7-9 and TRBJ1-1; 7 positions match TRBD1. The CDR3 contains 13 residues. Trimming removed 5 bases from V and 7 bases from J; junction bases left unmatched: 7. From germline, CDR1 is SEHNR and CDR2 FQNEAQ (reference sequence). CDR3 region: CASSPWTGVEAFF. CDR3 in DNA: TGTGCCAGCAGCCCCTGGACAGGAGTTGAAGCTTTCTTT.

The chain joins TRBV5-5 to TRBJ2-5, with TRBD2 matching 7 bases. The CDR3 sequence is 18 residues long. The germline gives CDR1 SGHKS, CDR2 YYEKEE (reference sequence). With 0 bases clipped from V and 3 bases from J, the junction kept 14 bases outside the gene matches. The DNA of the CDR3 is TGTGCCAGCAGCTTGGCTCCCTGGGGAGGGGTCATAAAAGAGACCCAGTACTTC. Its protein product is CASSLAPWGGVIKETQYF. The variable domain in full, with the rest retrieved from reference TRBV5-5 and TRBJ2-5, is DAGVTQSPTHLIKTRGQQVTLRCSPISGHKSVSWYQQVLGQGPQFIFQYYEKEERGRGNFPDRFSARQFPNYSSELNVNALLLGDSALYLCASSLAPWGGVIKETQYFGPGTRLLVL.

The rearrangement links TRBV18 to TRBJ2-5; TRBD1 matches at 7 bases. The junction had 3 bases not matched to a gene; V was cut back by 2 bases and J by 3 bases. In germline, CDR1 is KGHSH, CDR2 LQKENI. The CDR3 covers 14 residues. The CDR3 region is CASSPTGAKETQYF. The CDR3 DNA reads as TGTGCCAGCTCACCAACAGGGGCAAAAGAGACCCAGTACTTC. The full variable domain, its missing parts supplied by reference TRBV18 and TRBJ2-5, is NAGVMQNPRHLVRRRGQEARLRCSPMKGHSHVYWYRQLPEEGLKFMVYLQKENIIDESGMPKERFSAEFPKEGPSILRIQQVVRGDSAAYFCASSPTGAKETQYFGPGTRLLVL.

This clone was counted only a few times. CDR3 nucleotides: TGTGCCAGCTCACCATCGCCGTGGAGCTCCTACGAGCAGTACTTC. Protein: CASSPSPWSSYEQYF. The rearrangement links TRBV18 to TRBJ2-5; D not resolved. Matching the DNA end better, TRBJ2-7 makes the J call doubtful. Germline V gene lookup returns CDR1 KGHSH and CDR2 LQKENI. The CDR3 has 15 amino acids.

This clone was found once. The chain combines TRBV12-5 with TRBJ2-6; D is uncertain. Germline V lookup: CDR1 LGHNT, CDR2 FRNRAP. The CDR3 totals 14 residues. Trimming removed 2 bases at V and 0 bases at J, with 2 bases between. In DNA form, the CDR3 reads TGTGCTAGTGGTTTGTTCTCTGGGGCCAACGTCCTGACTTTC. Translated, it gives CASGLFSGANVLTF.

This chain uses TRBV11-1 with TRBJ2-1, with 9 bases lining up with TRBD2. The germline CDR1 and CDR2 sequences are SGHAT and FQDESV (reference sequence). The CDR3 length is 18 residues. Losses at the gene ends were 3 bases for V and 8 bases for J; bases not matched to a gene: 17. The CDR3 here is CASSFVGSGRGGRDEQFF. CDR3 nucleotides: TGTGCCAGCAGCTTTGTAGGATCAGGGCGGGGGGGAAGGGATGAGCAGTTCTTC.

The gene calls are TRBV7-8 and TRBJ1-1; D not certain. This CDR3 is 15 amino acids long. Germline CDR1 and CDR2: SGHVS and FQNEAQ. Trimming shortened V by 2 bases and J by 4 bases, and 14 bases separated the two germline ends. In DNA, the CDR3 is TGTGCCAGCAGCTTAAGCTACGGGGTTTCCACTGAAGCTTTCTTT. This codes for CASSLSYGVSTEAFF. The full variable domain, rest sourced from reference TRBV7-8 and TRBJ1-1, is GAGVSQSPRYKVAKRGQDVALRCDPISGHVSLFWYQQALGQGPEFLTYFQNEAQLDKSGLPSDRFFAERPEGSVSTLKIQRTQQEDSAVYLCASSLSYGVSTEAFFGQGTRLTVV.

The genes are TRBV6-5 and TRBJ1-2; D is unresolved. Trimming left V 10 bases short and J 7 bases short, with 25 bases between. The CDR3 totals 15 residues. Germline CDR1 reads MNHEY; CDR2 reads SVGAGI. CDR3 sequence (DNA): TGTGCCACCTCAATTCGATCGGAATCCTCCCGTGGCTACACCTTC. This translates into CATSIRSESSRGYTF.

The genes are TRBV7-9 and TRBJ1-2; D might be TRBD1 (6 bases). The V and J ends lost 2 bases and 3 bases respectively, with 13 bases between them. This CDR3 contains 15 residues. Germline CDR1 is SEHNR and CDR2 is FQNEAQ (reference sequence). Here the CDR3 DNA reads TGTGCCAGCAGCTTACTCGCAGGGGACCACTATGGCTACACCTTC. It encodes CASSLLAGDHYGYTF. Variable domain in full (rest from reference TRBV7-9 and TRBJ1-2): DTGVSQNPRHKITKRGQNVTFRCDPISEHNRLYWYRQTLGQGPEFLTYFQNEAQLEKSRLLSDRFSAERPKGSFSTLEIQRTEQGDSAMYLCASSLLAGDHYGYTFGSGTRLTVV.

The rearrangement links TRBV16 to TRBJ1-3; TRBD1 agrees at 7 bases. Germline trimming cut 2 bases from V and 2 bases from J; bases unmatched to any gene: 3. The CDR3 spans 15 residues. Germline assignment: CDR1 KGHSY and CDR2 FQNENV. Here the CDR3 DNA reads TGTGCCAGCAGCCAACCGACAGGGACTGGAAACACCATATATTTT. Its translation: CASSQPTGTGNTIYF.

The chain carries TRBV7-2 and TRBJ2-1, with 13 bases aligning to TRBD2. The CDR3 extends over 19 amino acids. Germline lookup yields CDR1 SGHTA and CDR2 FQGNSA. J was trimmed by 5 bases and V by 1 base; bases with no gene match: 11. CDR3 nucleotides: TGTGCCAGCAGCTTAGACCCCGGGACTAGCGGGGTCCCAAACAATGAGCAGTTCTTC. It yields the protein CASSLDPGTSGVPNNEQFF.

The chain combines TRBV6-1 with TRBJ2-7, with D maybe TRBD1 (5 bases). V was shortened by 4 bases and J by 4 bases, with 17 bases between the two germline ends. The germline V gene encodes CDR1 MNHNS and CDR2 SASEGT. The length of the CDR3 is 15 residues. The CDR3 here is CASSVEPNRNYEQYV. Written as DNA, the CDR3 is TGTGCCAGCAGTGTCGAGCCAAACAGGAATTACGAGCAGTACGTC.

This chain links TRBV5-1 with TRBJ1-1, with 7 bases fitting TRBD1. The CDR3 runs 15 residues. Trimming cost V 4 bases and J 4 bases; bases outside gene matches: 10. Germline V gene sequence: CDR1 SGHRS, CDR2 YFSETQ. The DNA for the CDR3 is TGCGCCAGCAGCCCCTCAAGGGGGCAAGGCACTGAAGCTTTCTTT. It translates to CASSPSRGQGTEAFF.

This clone was picked up one time. The CDR3, as DNA: TGTGCCAGCAGTCGCGGGGGGGCCTTCTACGAGCAGTACGTC. Amino acids: CASSRGGAFYEQYV. The J gene is TRBJ2-7, the V gene TRBV28, with 9 bases matching TRBD2. V gave up 5 bases and J gave up 3 bases; unmatched junction bases: 5. The V gene's germline CDR1 is MDHEN and CDR2 SYDVKM. This CDR3 region has 14 residues.

This clone was seen more than once but under ten times. J is TRBJ2-7 and V is TRBV7-6, with 7 bases that match TRBD2. The germline V gene encodes CDR1 SGHVS and CDR2 FNYEAQ. CDR3 length: 12 amino acids. Trimming at V came to 1 base and at J to 7 bases, leaving 1 base not matched to a gene. The CDR3 region has the DNA TGTGCCAGCAGCTTAGGCGGGGGTGAGCAGTACGTC. This sequence encodes CASSLGGGEQYV.

This clone is classed as medium-sized. This chain links TRBV5-5 with TRBJ1-4, with D perhaps TRBD1 (5 bases). V shed 2 bases and J shed 12 bases, with 17 bases lying between them. The germline V gene has CDR1 SGHKS and CDR2 YYEKEE (reference sequence). This CDR3 is 14 amino acids long. The CDR3, as DNA: TGTGCCAGCAGCTTTCGTGGCATAACAGGTGAACTGTTTTTT. This gives the protein CASSFRGITGELFF.

This clone appeared a single time. The J gene is TRBJ1-1, the V gene TRBV14; the D gene is possibly TRBD1 (5 bases). Germline-derived CDR1 and CDR2 are SGHDN and FVKESK. This CDR3 contains 16 residues. V dropped 3 bases and J dropped 3 bases, with 17 bases sitting between them. CDR3 sequence: CASSHLGGRGDTEAFF. Here the CDR3 DNA reads TGTGCCAGCAGCCATCTTGGGGGTCGGGGGGACACTGAAGCTTTCTTT.

The chain joins TRBV6-1 to TRBJ2-2; D call uncertain. The germline gives CDR1 MNHNS, CDR2 SASEGT. The V gene lost 8 bases and the J gene lost 3 bases, with 10 bases spanning the gap. The CDR3 is 13 residues long. Written as DNA, the CDR3 is TGTGCCAGCTATGGGTCCTACACCGGGGAGCTGTTTTTT. Translating gives CASYGSYTGELFF.

V and J are TRBV5-4 and TRBJ1-4; 7 positions agree with TRBD1. The CDR3 contains 15 residues. The V segment lost 5 bases and the J segment 0 bases; nucleotides outside the gene matches: 4. Germline CDR1 and CDR2: SGHNT and YYREEE (reference sequence). The CDR3 DNA follows: TGTGCCAGCAGTATTCAGGGGGCAACTAATGAAAAACTGTTTTTT. Protein: CASSIQGATNEKLFF.

In its sample, this clone was seen a few times. The CDR3 bases are TGTGCCAGCAGCCCCACTAGCGGGGGGTCCAATGAGCAGTTCTTC. Residues: CASSPTSGGSNEQFF. The V and J genes are TRBV7-6 and TRBJ2-1; TRBD2 aligns across 12 bases. This CDR3 has 15 amino acids. Germline trimming cut 5 bases from V and 6 bases from J; bases unmatched to any gene: 5. The germline CDR1 and CDR2 sequences are SGHVS and FNYEAQ.